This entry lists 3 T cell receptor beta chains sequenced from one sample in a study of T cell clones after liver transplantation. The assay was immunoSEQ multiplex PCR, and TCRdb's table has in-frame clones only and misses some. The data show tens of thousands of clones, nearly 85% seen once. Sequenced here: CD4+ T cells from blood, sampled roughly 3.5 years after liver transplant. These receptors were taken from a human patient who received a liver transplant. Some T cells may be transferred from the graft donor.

The CDR3 DNA is TGTGCCAGCAGAACAGGGGGAGCCACCACCGGGGAGCTGTTTTTT. Its translation: CASRTGGATTGELFF. The chain uses TRBV6-1 and TRBJ2-2; TRBD1 aligns across 8 bases. Germline assignment: CDR1 MNHNS and CDR2 SASEGT. Trimming cost V 6 bases and J 4 bases; bases outside gene matches: 7. The CDR3 runs 15 residues.

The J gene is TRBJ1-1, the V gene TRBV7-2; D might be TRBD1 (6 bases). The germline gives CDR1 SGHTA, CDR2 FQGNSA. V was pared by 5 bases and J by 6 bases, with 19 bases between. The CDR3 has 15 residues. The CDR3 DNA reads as TGTGCCAGCAGCCAGTCGGGGACGGAGGGGGCTGAAGCTTTCTTT. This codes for CASSQSGTEGAEAFF.

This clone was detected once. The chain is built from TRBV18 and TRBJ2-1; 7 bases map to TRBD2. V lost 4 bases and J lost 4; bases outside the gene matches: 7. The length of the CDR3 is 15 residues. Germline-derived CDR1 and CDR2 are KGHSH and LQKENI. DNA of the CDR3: TGTGCCAGCTCACAGTCTAGCGGTCATTACAATGAGCAGTTCTTC. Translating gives CASSQSSGHYNEQFF.